This T cell receptor beta chain was observed in a study of blood T cell repertoires in COVID-19. In the study overall: The samples span acute and convalescent COVID-19 from the United States, Italy and Spain. T cells, B-cell-depleted T cells, or PBMCs supplied cDNA or gDNA.

Source study methods: For nucleated cells, counts were estimated from reference gene primer amplification. Assay used: immunoSEQ multiplex PCR; TCRdb lists only in-frame clones, some missing. V and J calls and clone size come straight from that table; D and trimming were deduced from the DNA. Found here are roughly 76,000 clones, around 83% of them singletons; the top ten hold around a third. The TCR originated in a woman aged 70-85 years with acute or convalescent COVID-19. The source material was peripheral blood.

CDR3 in amino acids: CASSLPHEPGQKRPVTYSPLHF. The CDR3 DNA sequence: TGTGCCAGCAGCTTACCCCACGAACCGGGACAGAAAAGGCCGGTTACCTATTCACCCCTCCACTTT. This chain joins TRBV7-4 and TRBJ1-6, with 7 positions matching TRBD1. V was clipped by 2 bases and J by 8 bases; unmatched bases: 27. This CDR3 has 22 amino acids. CDR1 is SGHVT, CDR2 SQSDAQ, per germline. The full variable domain, rest sourced from reference TRBV7-4 and TRBJ1-6, is GAGVSQSPRYKVAKRGRDVALRCDSISGHVTLYWYRQTLGQGSEVLTYSQSDAQRDKSGRPSGRFSAERPERSVSTLKIQRTEQGDSAVYLCASSLPHEPGQKRPVTYSPLHFGNGTRLTVT.